The T cell receptor beta chain under discussion was sequenced for a study of shared clonotypes between healthy human individuals (dated by TCRdb to the early 2020s). About the investigation overall: A few men and a couple of women, aged 18 to 49 years, made up the cohort. For each donor, CD4 naive and CD4 memory were each given three plates, CD8 naive was given two plates, and CD8 memory was given one plate. To estimate repertoire size and how much clonotypes are shared between individuals, the study performed deep sequencing of blood TCR repertoires from 4 to 6 healthy adults. Libraries were prepared and TCR repertoires were sequenced by different laboratories using diverse techniques, in order to increase sequencing depth and limit assay-specific biases. Each donor's leukapheresis produced roughly between roughly 0.85 and 9.5 billion PBMCs. Study-wide findings and limitations: Sharing across a few donors was observed for around 5% of naive CD4, about 4% of naive CD8, over 2% of memory CD4, and roughly 0.4% of memory CD8 clonotypes. Naive subsets generally had larger estimated clonotype richness than memory subsets. Because the study included only a small number of donors, the genetic and exposure-history diversity represented was limited. Pairwise subsampling indicated that sequencing depth was expected to affect the degree of clonotype sharing among donors. Sampling was limited to blood, and TCR repertoires in tissue likely differ from TCR repertoires in blood. Incomplete sequencing was indicated by rarefaction of sorted-subset datasets, despite the large sequencing depth. Compared with non-shared clonotypes, clonotypes shared by all four sorted-subset donors had higher generation probabilities.

The donors were healthy, HIV-negative adults who had no recently reported acute infections or vaccinations. Every donor was a Caucasian adult residing in Nashville, Tennessee, USA. CD4+ T cells were enriched by magnetic negative selection, after which naive cells were positively selected on CD45RA and the negative fraction was taken as the memory subset. Blood was obtained by leukapheresis, after which PBMCs were separated by Ficoll-Histopaque density gradient centrifugation and cryopreserved in liquid nitrogen vapor phase. Purity and quantity of every magnetically sorted T cell population were checked by analytical flow cytometry. From each sorted fraction, genomic DNA was isolated and quantified by UV absorbance on a Nanodrop 2000c. TCR CDR3 regions were amplified from genomic DNA by multiplex PCR using the deep immunoSEQ assay. Extracted genomic DNA from each cell subset was distributed evenly across all wells of several immunoSEQ 96-well plates, and each plate was treated as a replicate. For sorted subsets, 150 to 250 ng of genomic DNA, equivalent to some 30,000 T cell genomes, went into each replicate PCR. Purified libraries were quantified with a Qubit 3.0 fluorometer, sized on a Bioanalyzer 2100, and re-quantified with the KAPA Library Quantification kit. Every immunoSEQ 96-well plate was sequenced on a separate single-read 150-cycle Illumina NextSeq 550 flow cell. Per the original workflow: Because only junctional sequences without quality scores were contained in the immunoSEQ output, filtering matching that applied to full-length reads could not be performed. Sequences were annotated with PyIR, a Python wrapper for IgBLAST v1.9, using IMGT germline references to assign V/J genes and CDR3. Reads with weak V/J assignments (E-value above 1e-6), missing CDR3, stop codons, out-of-frame junctions, or ambiguous translated residues were removed. V3J clonotypes were defined as sequences sharing the same inferred V gene, J gene, and CDR3 amino acid sequence. Percentage overlap between repertoires was computed as shared unique clonotypes divided by the size of the smaller repertoire. Three approaches were used to assess repertoire richness: RTK rarefaction, the Chao1 estimator, and Recon v2.1 estimates of unobserved clonotypes. OLGA was used to compute generation probabilities for all TCRbeta clonotypes that the gDNA method yielded from a handful of donors. This is the immuneACCESS table as TCRdb keeps it, with only in-frame sequences that have V and J called. A part of the clones is gone; compared with another copy, unresolved V genes explain less than half, and the rest is unexplained. That table is the source of V, J and clone size, and D and trimming were worked out from the DNA. The sample table lists just over 2,000,000 clones, 85% to 95% of them with a count of one. The top ten constitute more than 0.1% of the sample.

The CDR3 runs 15 amino acids, cysteine and phenylalanine included. Only CDR3 DNA is held: 45 bases, read in frame from base 1. V was cut back by 4 bases and J by 3 bases, leaving a gap of 16 bases between them. According to the germline V gene, CDR1 reads MNHEY and CDR2 reads SVGAGI. As for this clone: The clone's antigen remains unknown. No qualities accompany the bases; no much larger clone lies one base away.

The sequenced sample consisted of naive CD4+ T cells sorted from blood. The cell subset or site label, as the study defines it: CD45RA+ positively selected. Recombination connected TRBV6-5 to TRBJ2-7, with TRBD1 as a weak D call on 6 bases. The receptor was isolated from a man between 18 and 29 years old in good health. CDR3 protein: CASSWAQGPVYEQYF. Read as DNA, the sequence is TGTGCCAGCAGTTGGGCCCAGGGGCCCGTCTACGAGCAGTACTTC.